This T cell receptor beta chain comes out of a study of technical replicates of blood from several donors. The CDR3 has 14 residues. Germline V gene sequence: CDR1 SGHTA, CDR2 FQGNSA. With 1 base removed from V and 0 bases from J, the gap between germline ends came to 6 bases. Clones were sequenced by immunoSEQ multiplex PCR, and TCRdb holds only the in-frame ones, with some missing. The data contain tens of thousands of clones, around 92% of them singletons. Specimen: T cells isolated from PBMCs. The receptor comes from a human donor in good health. This sequence joins TRBV7-2 and TRBJ1-1; D gene uncertain. CDR3 nucleotides: TGTGCCAGCAGCTTAGATGGCTTGAACACTGAAGCTTTCTTT. Translation: CASSLDGLNTEAFF. Drawing the rest from reference TRBV7-2 and TRBJ1-1, the complete variable domain is GAGVSQSPSNKVTEKGKDVELRCDPISGHTALYWYRQSLGQGLEFLIYFQGNSAPDKSGLPSDRFSAERTGGSVSTLTIQRTQQEDSAVYLCASSLDGLNTEAFFGQGTRLTVV.